The 26 T cell receptor beta chains below all came from one sample that was sequenced in a study of siplizumab effects on memory and regulatory T cells (dated by TCRdb to the late 2010s). Library preparation was by the immunoSEQ multiplex PCR assay. TCRdb holds this immuneACCESS table with in-frame rearrangements only. Some clones are missing; in checked studies, unresolved V genes explain under half, and the rest has no known cause. This sample gives 99,000 or so clones in total; more than 85% of them show up just once. The top ten clones comprise approximately 0.32% of the sample. Sequencing was done on a sample of CD4+ T cells sorted from blood. Receptors originate from a human donor in good health.

The chain has TRBV2 and TRBJ1-4; D is ambiguous. Per germline, CDR1 SNHLY and CDR2 FYNNEI. The V and J ends lost 7 bases and 0 bases respectively, with 12 bases between them. This CDR3 has 15 amino acids. The CDR3 DNA follows: TGTGCCAGCACGAGGGTCACAGCAACTAATGAAAAACTGTTTTTT. It codes for CASTRVTATNEKLFF.

The V gene is TRBV7-9, the J gene TRBJ1-2, with D perhaps matching TRBD1 (5 bases). V lost 4 bases and J lost 0, with 12 bases in between. The CDR3 consists of 15 residues. Germline assignment: CDR1 SEHNR and CDR2 FQNEAQ (reference sequence). CDR3 protein: CASSSLTGANYGYTF. CDR3 coding DNA: TGTGCCAGCAGCTCCCTAACAGGAGCTAACTATGGCTACACCTTC.

This rearrangement joins TRBV5-1 to TRBJ1-2; D is ambiguous. Germline assignment: CDR1 SGHRS and CDR2 YFSETQ. The CDR3 consists of 15 residues. V lost 0 bases to trimming and J lost 2 bases, with 11 bases between them. As DNA, the CDR3 is TGCGCCAGCAGCTTGGATGGGGTTGCCAACTATGGCTACACCTTC. Residues: CASSLDGVANYGYTF. The full variable domain, completed using reference TRBV5-1 and TRBJ1-2, is KAGVTQTPRYLIKTRGQQVTLSCSPISGHRSVSWYQQTPGQGLQFLFEYFSETQRNKGNFPGRFSGRQFSNSRSEMNVSTLELGDSALYLCASSLDGVANYGYTFGSGTRLTVV.

The rearrangement joins TRBV7-9 to TRBJ2-7, with 13 bases fitting TRBD2. CDR3 length equals 18 residues. Germline V gives CDR1 SEHNR, CDR2 FQNEAQ (reference sequence). With V trimmed by 5 bases and J by 0 bases, 10 bases remained unmatched. CDR3 residues: CASSPRTSGGPTSYEQYF. CDR3 DNA: TGTGCCAGCAGCCCCCGGACTAGCGGGGGCCCCACCTCCTACGAGCAGTACTTC. The full variable domain, with the rest looked up from reference TRBV7-9 and TRBJ2-7, is DTGVSQNPRHKITKRGQNVTFRCDPISEHNRLYWYRQTLGQGPEFLTYFQNEAQLEKSRLLSDRFSAERPKGSFSTLEIQRTEQGDSAMYLCASSPRTSGGPTSYEQYFGPGTRLTVT.

The rearrangement joins TRBV19 to TRBJ2-7, with 9 bases that match TRBD2. The germline gives CDR1 LNHDA, CDR2 SQIVND (reference sequence). V shed 7 bases, J shed 0 bases, and the junction held 1 base outside the gene matches. This CDR3 spans 13 amino acids. CDR3 sequence: CASTSGNSYEQYF. CDR3 DNA sequence: TGTGCCAGTACTAGCGGGAACTCCTACGAGCAGTACTTC.

The rearrangement uses TRBV7-9 and TRBJ1-2; D call uncertain. This CDR3 contains 16 residues. Deletions cut 0 bases from V and 0 bases from J, with 11 bases between. Germline assignment: CDR1 SEHNR and CDR2 FQNEAQ (reference sequence). The CDR3 protein is CASSLASWTANYGYTF. CDR3 coding DNA: TGTGCCAGCAGCTTAGCGAGTTGGACGGCTAACTATGGCTACACCTTC.

The rearrangement uses TRBV7-3 and TRBJ2-7, with TRBD2 identical over 10 bases. The CDR3 sequence is 16 residues long. CDR1 SGHTA and CDR2 FQGTGA come from the germline V gene. V lost 5 bases and J lost 2; bases outside the gene matches: 9. As DNA, the CDR3 is TGTGCCAGCAGCCCACAAGCTAGCGGGGGTCCCTACGAGCAGTACTTC. Protein product: CASSPQASGGPYEQYF.

This sequence joins TRBV5-6 and TRBJ2-3; D not certain. V was clipped by 4 bases and J by 0 bases, with 12 bases between them. This CDR3 has 15 amino acids. In germline, CDR1 is SGHDT, CDR2 YYEEEE. In DNA, the CDR3 is TGTGCCAGCAGCCGTTTGCAATCTAGCACAGATACGCAGTATTTT. Translation: CASSRLQSSTDTQYF.

The table lists this clone with a count of one. The V call is TRBV7-9, the J call TRBJ2-7, with D possibly being TRBD1 or TRBD2 (6 bases each). V was trimmed by 0 bases and J by 3 bases, leaving 9 bases between them. The CDR3 runs to 14 residues. Per germline, CDR1 SEHNR and CDR2 FQNEAQ (reference sequence). The CDR3 spells CASSLAGGLYEQYF. DNA for the CDR3: TGTGCCAGCAGCTTAGCTGGGGGGCTCTACGAGCAGTACTTC.

The chain joins TRBV30 to TRBJ1-4, with D perhaps matching TRBD1 (5 bases). Trimming took off 2 bases at V and 8 bases at J, with 12 bases between the two ends. Germline CDR1 and CDR2: GTSNPN and SVGIG (reference sequence). This CDR3 has 13 residues. The DNA for the CDR3 is TGTGCCTGGAGTAAAAACCGGGACGAAAAACTGTTTTTT. Its protein is CAWSKNRDEKLFF.

The chain recombines TRBV5-1 with TRBJ2-5; no reliable D call. The germline gives CDR1 SGHRS, CDR2 YFSETQ. This CDR3 region has 13 residues. V was cut by 5 bases and J by 1 base, with 9 bases left in between. The CDR3 region is CASRGAGQETQYF. The DNA of the CDR3 is TGCGCCAGCAGAGGAGCAGGCCAAGAGACCCAGTACTTC.

The chain joins TRBV15 to TRBJ2-2; 13 bases are shared with TRBD2. The CDR3 extends over 17 amino acids. CDR1 and CDR2 (germline): LNHNV, YYDKDF (reference sequence). V was pared by 1 base and J by 4 bases, with 3 bases of the junction left unmatched. DNA for the CDR3: TGTGCCACCAGCAGAGGACTAGCGGGAGGTACCACCGGGGAGCTGTTTTTT. It translates to CATSRGLAGGTTGELFF. Full variable domain (remainder filled in from reference TRBV15 and TRBJ2-2): DAMVIQNPRYQVTQFGKPVTLSCSQTLNHNVMYWYQQKSSQAPKLLFHYYDKDFNNEADTPDNFQSRRPNTSFCFLDIRSPGLGDTAMYLCATSRGLAGGTTGELFFGEGSRLTVL.

The chain joins TRBV7-9 to TRBJ1-2; D is ambiguous. In germline, CDR1 is SEHNR, CDR2 FQNEAQ (reference sequence). Trimming cost V 8 bases and J 8 bases, with 12 bases left between them. The CDR3 sequence is 11 residues long. CDR3 in DNA: TGTGCCAGCGGTCGGGAGGGCGGCTACACCTTC. Its translation is CASGREGGYTF.

The chain uses TRBV14 and TRBJ2-5, with no clear D. Germline V gene lookup returns CDR1 SGHDN and CDR2 FVKESK. The ends were cut back, 3 bases at V and 4 bases at J, with 6 bases in the middle. CDR3 length: 12 residues. The CDR3 bases are TGTGCCAGCAGCCAGGGTACAGAGACCCAGTACTTC. Translating gives CASSQGTETQYF.

On this clone: Other nucleotide sequences from this sample produce the same CDR3. The rearrangement uses TRBV2 and TRBJ2-7, with D unclear. Germline loops: CDR1 SNHLY, CDR2 FYNNEI. This CDR3 contains 11 residues. V was shortened by 1 base and J by 4 bases, with 2 bases between the two germline ends. CDR3 in DNA: TGTGCCAGCAGTGAAGTTTACGAGCAGTACTTC. Translating gives CASSEVYEQYF.

The chain employs TRBV6-1 and TRBJ2-5, with 8 positions matching TRBD2. Germline CDR1 is MNHNS and CDR2 is SASEGT. V lost 7 bases, J lost 7 bases, and 8 bases stayed unmatched. The CDR3 spans 13 residues. CDR3 nucleotides: TGTGCCAGCACCGAAGGCCGGGAGGGGACCCAGTACTTC. Translated: CASTEGREGTQYF.

The gene calls are TRBV6-5 and TRBJ2-2; TRBD1 is a possible D gene (5 bases). The CDR3 is 16 amino acids. Germline V gene lookup returns CDR1 MNHEY and CDR2 SVGAGI. V lost 0 bases and J lost 5, with 13 bases in between. CDR3 DNA: TGTGCCAGCAGTTACTCTGGCAGGGTAGGGACCGGGGAGCTGTTTTTT. This codes for CASSYSGRVGTGELFF.

This sequence joins TRBV6-6 and TRBJ1-1, with TRBD1 matching 7 bases. J was trimmed by 8 bases and V by 9 bases; bases with no gene match: 9. Germline V gene data show CDR1 as MNHNY and CDR2 as SVGAGI (reference sequence). The CDR3 length is 12 residues. CDR3 bases: TGTGCCAGTATTGGAGGGGGCGAGGAAGCTTTCTTT. This encodes CASIGGGEEAFF.

The chain links TRBV5-1 to TRBJ2-3; D ambiguous. Trimming took 4 bases from V and 6 from J, leaving 12 bases between them. CDR1 is SGHRS and CDR2 is YFSETQ in the germline V gene. The CDR3 has 13 residues. CDR3 in DNA: TGCGCCAGCAGCGAGACTCAATGGGATACGCAGTATTTT. Its translation: CASSETQWDTQYF.

The chain links TRBV7-8 to TRBJ1-3; D remains ambiguous. Germline values: CDR1 SGHVS, CDR2 FQNEAQ. Trimming shortened V by 5 bases and J by 0 bases, and 11 bases separated the two germline ends. This CDR3 has 15 residues. DNA for the CDR3: TGTGCCAGCAGCCCCAAGCGAACCTCTGGAAACACCATATATTTT. This gives the protein CASSPKRTSGNTIYF.

This chain links TRBV30 with TRBJ2-5; 9 bases map to TRBD2. CDR3 length: 16 residues. The V gene's germline CDR1 is GTSNPN and CDR2 SVGIG (reference sequence). After removal of 3 bases from V and 7 bases from J, the junction contained 15 bases not matched to a gene. The CDR3 loop is CAWRMGWTSVAGTQYF. The CDR3 DNA is TGTGCCTGGAGAATGGGTTGGACTAGCGTCGCCGGGACCCAGTACTTC.

This clone has a single count. V usage is TRBV9 and J usage is TRBJ2-3; D may be TRBD1 (7 bases). The CDR3 sequence is 16 residues long. V shed 0 bases and J shed 2 bases, with 13 bases lying between them. CDR1 is SGDLS and CDR2 is YYNGEE in the germline V gene. The CDR3 sequence: CASSVGAGQNTDTQYF. In DNA, the CDR3 is TGTGCCAGCAGCGTAGGGGCGGGACAGAACACAGATACGCAGTATTTT.

The chain carries TRBV19 and TRBJ1-2, with D perhaps TRBD1 (5 bases). Germline lookup yields CDR1 LNHDA and CDR2 SQIVND (reference sequence). Trimming shortened V by 10 bases and J by 3 bases, and 21 bases separated the two germline ends. The CDR3 length is 15 residues. Here the CDR3 DNA reads TGTGCCACTACGCAACGGGGGAACCCTTACTATGGCTACACCTTC. The encoded protein is CATTQRGNPYYGYTF. The variable domain in full, completed from reference TRBV19 and TRBJ1-2, reads DGGITQSPKYLFRKEGQNVTLSCEQNLNHDAMYWYRQDPGQGLRLIYYSQIVNDFQKGDIAEGYSVSREKKESFPLTVTSAQKNPTAFYLCATTQRGNPYYGYTFGSGTRLTVV.

The chain has TRBV13 and TRBJ2-3, with D perhaps assigned TRBD1 or TRBD2 (6 bases each). This CDR3 region has 12 residues. Trimming shortened V by 6 bases and J by 6 bases, and 10 bases separated the two germline ends. The germline CDR1 and CDR2 sequences are PRHDT and FYEKMQ (reference sequence). The DNA for the CDR3 is TGTGCCAGCAGTAGGGGGGTGGATACGCAGTATTTT. Its protein is CASSRGVDTQYF.

Only one count was recorded for this clone. The sample holds other DNA sequences that translate to the same CDR3. V and J are TRBV18 and TRBJ1-1, with TRBD1 identical over 7 bases. CDR3 size: 14 residues. With V trimmed by 4 bases and J by 3 bases, 5 bases remained unmatched. The germline CDR1 and CDR2 sequences are KGHSH and LQKENI. CDR3 coding DNA: TGTGCCAGCTCACGACAGGGTCTGGACACTGAAGCTTTCTTT. Translated: CASSRQGLDTEAFF.

The chain combines TRBV9 with TRBJ2-2; D remains unclear. The V gene lost 2 bases and the J gene lost 8 bases, with 13 bases spanning the gap. This CDR3 has 14 residues. Per germline, CDR1 SGDLS and CDR2 YYNGEE. The CDR3 here is CASSVDFSRGELFF. Here the CDR3 DNA reads TGTGCCAGCAGCGTCGATTTTTCCAGAGGGGAGCTGTTTTTT.